This T cell receptor beta chain is drawn from a study of blood T cell repertoires in COVID-19. Study summary: T cells, B-cell-depleted T cells, or PBMCs supplied cDNA or gDNA.

Participant age was roughly 18 to 90 years, and participants resided in roughly 25 US areas. Categorization into cohorts depended on clinical history that participants reported. Each exposed participant met a COVID-19 case in the 2 weeks preceding study entry. A single count supports this clone. V gave up 5 bases and J gave up 6 bases; unmatched junction bases: 4. The CDR3 is made up of 14 amino acids. Germline V gene data show CDR1 as LNHNV and CDR2 as YYDKDF (reference sequence). The assay was immunoSEQ multiplex PCR, and TCRdb's table has in-frame clones only and misses some. The sample carries 150,000 to 200,000 clones, roughly 88% recorded once.

Sequencing was performed on PBMCs or T cells enriched from blood (not recorded which). This clonotype was obtained from an older man who had been exposed to COVID-19. The chain carries TRBV15 and TRBJ1-5; TRBD1 matches 10 bases. The CDR3 here is CATSLGTGVQPQHF. CDR3 DNA: TGTGCCACCAGCTTAGGGACAGGGGTTCAGCCCCAGCATTTT.